This T cell receptor (beta chain) stems from a study of cytomegalovirus exposure and HLA in healthy donors. Study at large: A preliminary data release comprised around 90 million unique TCRs obtained from HLA-typed donors. General study points: Prior analysis indicated that the majority of TCR beta V segments exhibited productivity approximately 90% or approximately 30% of the time. While the bulk of TCR sequences proved rare, some public TCRs turned up in many donors. As a later analysis revealed, the rate of TCR association differed by HLA locus, with DRB1 most and HLA-C fewest.

The length of the CDR3 is 13 residues. V was cut by 0 bases and J by 8 bases, with 10 bases left in between. Germline CDR1 is LGHNA and CDR2 is YSLEER. Concerning this clone: The antigen remains unidentified.

Amplification used 60 Vbeta primers and 13 Jbeta primers. Assay: immunoSEQ multiplex PCR; the TCRdb copy retains only in-frame clones and omits some. In the table there are around 140,000 clones, approximately 88% of which are singletons. The receptor was derived from a woman in her thirties or forties in good health and CMV-seronegative. The sequencing sample was made of PBMCs. The gene calls are TRBV4-3 and TRBJ1-2, with D possibly matching TRBD1 (5 bases). Here the CDR3 reads CASSQEPGLGYTF. The CDR3 nucleotides read TGCGCCAGCAGCCAAGAGCCAGGGCTAGGCTACACCTTC.